This T cell receptor (beta chain) was recovered during a study of blood T cell repertoires in COVID-19. Study as a whole: COVID-19 samples from acute and convalescent phases originated in the United States, Italy and Spain. T cells, B-cell-depleted T cells, or PBMCs provided the cDNA or gDNA that served as material.

Assay used: immunoSEQ multiplex PCR; TCRdb lists only in-frame clones, some missing. Among under 200,000 clones listed, around nine tenths were seen once. All enrollees were roughly 18 to 95 years old and from roughly 26 US areas. CDR3 length: 15 residues. V was clipped by 0 bases and J by 7 bases, with 17 bases between them. Germline V gene data show CDR1 as SGHRS and CDR2 as YFSETQ. The sequencing sample was made of PBMCs or T cells enriched from blood (not recorded which). The chain is built from TRBV5-1 and TRBJ2-7; D remains unclear. This TCR came from a woman aged 45-65 years who had recovered from COVID-19. In DNA, the CDR3 is TGCGCCAGCAGCTTGGACACTACCGGCCTTCGGGAGCAGTACTTC. This translates into CASSLDTTGLREQYF. Complete variable domain (other parts from reference TRBV5-1 and TRBJ2-7): KAGVTQTPRYLIKTRGQQVTLSCSPISGHRSVSWYQQTPGQGLQFLFEYFSETQRNKGNFPGRFSGRQFSNSRSEMNVSTLELGDSALYLCASSLDTTGLREQYFGPGTRLTVT.